This T cell receptor beta chain was retrieved from a study of metastatic and nonmetastatic thyroid tumors (dated by TCRdb to 2020 to 2022). Turning to the overall study: The researchers compared repertoires between peripheral blood samples and tumor or nodule tissue samples from patients with malignant or benign thyroid disease.

Library preparation used PCR. These reads were obtained on an Illumina HiSeq 4000. High-throughput sequencing was used to profile the TCR beta-chain CDR3 region of every patient. In the source study's methods: Drawing on CDR3 differences between clinicopathological groups, the researchers built a classifier meant to tell apart patients with distant-metastatic papillary thyroid cancer. The Shannon index was used to assess repertoire diversity, and the Morisita-Horn index was used to assess tumor-blood repertoire similarity. TCRdb itself trimmed the public reads at Q25 with fastp, ran MiXCR and retained productive beta chains. It is TCRdb's table, rather than the study itself, that gives the V and J calls and clone size. This sample gives some 21,000 clones in total; 20% to 25% of them show up just once. In total, the top ten clones hold approximately 13% of the sample. Broad study findings and their caveats: In both blood and tumor samples, TCR beta diversity was reported to be significantly higher in malignant tumors than in benign nodules.

No treatment had been received by any patient before thyroid surgery. The study retrospectively analysed patient clinical samples collected from the early 2010s to the late 2010s using T-cell receptor beta sequencing. With respect to this clone: Its antigen is still unknown. Germline is not matched at one junction end, which may reflect a read error.

From its cysteine to its phenylalanine, the CDR3 spans 15 amino acids. The CDR3 DNA has 45 bases and is translated from base 1. The germline V gene gives CDR1 as MNHNS and CDR2 as SASEGT. Here the chain combines TRBV6-1 and TRBJ2-6; no D gene can be assigned with confidence. Sequenced material: tumor tissue. The clonotype was recovered from a female donor with papillary thyroid cancer or a benign thyroid nodule (not recorded which). Some clones in this sample may be carry-over from other donors' samples. The nucleotide sequence is given as TGTGCCAGCACTGAACGGGTCTCTGGGGCCAACGTCCTGACTTTC. This is translated as CASTERVSGANVLTF.